These 6 T cell receptor beta chains were sequenced from one sample in a study of blood T cells in healthy people across ages (dated by TCRdb to between 2015 and 2016). The library relied on 5' RACE. TCRdb names Illumina HiSeq 2500 as the instrument used. A second PCR of roughly 7 to 12 cycles was run with a J-beta primer mix and a sample-barcoded 5' primer. TCRdb reprocessing: public reads trimmed at Q25 with fastp, clones called with MiXCR, in-frame beta chains kept. Rows are combined by CDR3 protein, so each entry shows the most common genes and DNA. The sample contains fewer than 2,000,000 distinct CDR3 sequences, 30% to 35% of them found a single time. Around 11% of the sample is held by the ten biggest clonotypes. The sequenced material came from blood. These TCRs come from a woman in her twenties or thirties in good health.

This chain joins TRBV30 and TRBJ1-5; TRBD1 is a possible D gene (5 bases). V dropped 5 bases and J dropped 1 base, with 15 bases sitting between them. The CDR3 extends over 15 amino acids. Germline V gene data show CDR1 as GTSNPN and CDR2 as SVGIG (reference sequence). CDR3 nucleotides: TGTGCCTGGGGATCAGGGCTGGGAAGCAATCAGCCCCAGCATTTT. Its protein product is CAWGSGLGSNQPQHF.

V usage is TRBV27 and J usage is TRBJ2-5; D is unclear. The J call could be wrong; TRBJ2-7 is a better fit for the DNA end. The length of the CDR3 is 14 residues. Germline V gene lookup returns CDR1 MNHEY and CDR2 SMNVEV (reference sequence). As DNA, the CDR3 is TGTGCCAGCAGTTTAAGACCCTTTGGGTACGAGCAGTACTTC. It specifies CASSLRPFGYEQYF.

The V call is TRBV5-6, the J call TRBJ2-3; D remains ambiguous. Germline loops: CDR1 SGHDT, CDR2 YYEEEE. The CDR3 totals 14 residues. V was shortened by 3 bases and J by 6 bases, with 14 bases between the two germline ends. In DNA form, the CDR3 reads TGTGCCAGCAGCTCCGGACGAGAGTGGGATACGCAGTATTTT. Its protein product is CASSSGREWDTQYF.

There are many counts of this clonotype. The V gene is TRBV6-6, the J gene TRBJ2-7; tentatively, D is TRBD1 (5 bases). The V and J ends lost 4 bases and 6 bases respectively, with 10 bases between them. Germline V gene lookup returns CDR1 MNHNY and CDR2 SVGAGI (reference sequence). The CDR3 has 12 amino acids. The CDR3: CASSSDQGEQYF. The CDR3, as DNA: TGTGCCAGCAGTTCGGACCAGGGCGAGCAGTACTTC.

This clonotype was seen a handful of times. Germline is not matched at one junction end, which may reflect a read error. The rearrangement uses TRBV3-1 and TRBJ2-4; D unclear. Matching the DNA end better, TRBJ2-7 makes the J call doubtful. Germline V gene data show CDR1 as LGHDT and CDR2 as YNNKEL (reference sequence). This CDR3 comprises 11 residues. CDR3 nucleotides: TGTGCCGGCAGCCTTGGTCGCGAGCAGTACTTC. Translating gives CAGSLGREQYF.

The V and J genes are TRBV7-2 and TRBJ1-5; a weak D match, TRBD1 (5 bases). The germline V gene encodes CDR1 SGHTA and CDR2 FQGNSA. The CDR3 is 13 amino acids. V lost 5 bases and J 10 bases, leaving 15 bases between the germline ends. The CDR3 reads CASSNGQGGPQHF. The CDR3 region has the DNA TGTGCCAGCAGCAATGGCCAGGGAGGCCCCCAGCATTTT.